The following is a TCR beta chain sequence with its context. This clonotype was seen ten or more times. The antigen this receptor binds is unknown. Base qualities are not recorded, but no much larger clone differs from it by a single base. Sequencing took place on an Illumina NovaSeq 6000. TCRalpha and TCRbeta cDNA libraries were built by 5'RACE with constant-segment primers, adding sample barcodes and unique molecular identifiers. Trizol reagent was used to extract RNA from every sample. Library amplification was performed in two PCR steps, and a second sample barcode and Illumina TruSeq adapters were introduced in the second step. The libraries were sequenced on an Illumina NovaSeq using 2 x 150 bp paired-end reads. The study's processing was this. Demultiplexing of reads and collapsing into UMI-guided consensus sequences were performed with migec v1.2.7. Using mixcr v2.1.11, UMI consensuses were aligned to TRA and TRB V and J templates and then assembled into clonotypes. Expanded or contracted clonotypes were those called significant by both edgeR and NoisET, with noise models trained on biological replicates. edgeR calls used a false discovery rate-adjusted p below 0.01 and a log2 fold-change threshold of 1. As an exploratory analysis of dynamics, max-normalized trajectories of the 1000 most abundant clonotypes were examined by PCA with hierarchical clustering. The CD4 or CD8 phenotype of responding clones was assigned using the separately sequenced CD4+ and CD8+ repertoires. TCRdb ran its own pipeline on the public reads, namely fastp trimming at Q25 and MiXCR clone calling, and kept in-frame beta chains. Identical CDR3 protein sequences are pooled into one entry, listed with their most common genes and DNA. These V and J calls rely on TCRdb rather than the paper's analysis. For this sample the table gives about 200,000 distinct CDR3 sequences, of which over 7.5% were detected only once. Of the sample, 3.5% is held by the ten largest clones.

The data originate from a study of T-cell memory formation after mild COVID-19 (dated by TCRdb to the early 2020s). With respect to the entire study: Most TCR sequence clusters were specific to one of the two donors. In a couple of donors, T-cell clones that expanded and contracted after mild COVID-19 were tracked by sequencing TCRalpha and TCRbeta repertoires over time. Two young, previously healthy adult volunteers, one female and one male, were included in the cohort. What the study reported, not specific to this receptor: Contracting CD4+ clones were located mainly in the CM and EM memory subsets, whereas CD8+ clones were found to be enriched in EMRA. Some responding clones were detected in pre-infection memory, suggesting pre-existing cross-reactive memory T cells joined the SARS-CoV-2 response. The study covered only a couple of mild cases, and larger cohorts including severe cases with pre-infection samples were considered necessary. SARS-CoV-2 specificity of the second-wave clones peaking on day 37 was not confirmed. Balanced CD4/CD8 phenotypes were observed for clones contracting from day 15 to 85, whereas a bias towards CD4+ was observed for a second wave of clones expanding from day 15 to 37.

Ficoll-Paque density gradient centrifugation was the method used to isolate PBMCs. The CDR3 starts with the cysteine, ends with the phenylalanine, and has 12 residues. The CDR3 DNA has 36 bases and is translated from base 1. Trimming removed 2 bases from V and 3 bases from J, leaving 4 bases between the germline ends. CDR1 and CDR2, looked up from the germline V gene, are SGHTA and FQGNSA. This clonotype was sampled from a man in his late teens or twenties who had mild COVID-19 (a few samples of this study predate the infection). The sample titles of this study are shuffled in the database, so cell type and time point are left out; the donor was told from shared clones. The sequenced sample consisted of PBMCs or a T cell subset sorted from them (not recorded which). Recombination linked TRBV7-2 to TRBJ2-5; too little of a D gene remains to name it. CDR3 loop: CASSLMEETQYF. The DNA reads as follows: TGTGCCAGCAGCTTAATGGAAGAGACCCAGTACTTC.